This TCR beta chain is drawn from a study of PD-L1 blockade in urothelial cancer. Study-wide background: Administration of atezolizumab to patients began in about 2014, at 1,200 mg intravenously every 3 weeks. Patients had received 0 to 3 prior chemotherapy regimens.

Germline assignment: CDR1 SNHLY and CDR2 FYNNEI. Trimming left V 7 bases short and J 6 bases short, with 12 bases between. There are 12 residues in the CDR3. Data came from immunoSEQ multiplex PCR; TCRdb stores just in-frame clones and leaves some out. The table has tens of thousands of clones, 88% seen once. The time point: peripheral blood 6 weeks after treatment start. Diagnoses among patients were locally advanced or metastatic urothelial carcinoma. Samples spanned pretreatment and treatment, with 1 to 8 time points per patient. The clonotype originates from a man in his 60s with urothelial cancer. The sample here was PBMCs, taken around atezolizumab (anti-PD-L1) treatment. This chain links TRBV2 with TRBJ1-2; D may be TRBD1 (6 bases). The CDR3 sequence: CASMMTGHGYTF. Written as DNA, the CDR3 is TGTGCCAGCATGATGACAGGCCATGGCTACACCTTC.